The entry below describes one TCR beta chain. Antigen unknown. TCRdb redid the calling of the reads with MiXCR, one entry per CDR3 protein. The table has hundreds of thousands of distinct CDR3 sequences, 30% to 40% seen once; the top ten hold roughly an eighth. The data were taken from a study of T cell repertoires in cytomegalovirus infection. Study summary: Both CMV infection and a matching HLA type were indicated by public TCR beta signatures.

V lost 1 base, J lost 3 bases, and 15 bases lay in between. The CDR3 runs to 16 residues. Broader study findings: Frequencies of public TCR beta families were cumulated, and this identified carriers of CMV plus the relevant HLA.

The rearrangement uses TRBV12-3 or TRBV12-4 and TRBJ1-2, with a possible D match to TRBD1 (6 bases). Sequenced material: cultured CD8+ T cells from PBMCs, taken from culture after CMV antigen stimulation. The receptor was derived from a human donor in good health (CMV status not recorded). Some clones in this sample may be carry-over from other donors' samples. CDR3 in DNA: TGTGCCAGCAGTTTAGGGTCGCAGGGGATGGACTATGGCTACACCTTC. Translating gives CASSLGSQGMDYGYTF.